This T cell receptor beta chain was documented in a study of CXCR3-negative and CXCR3-positive naive CD8 T cells. Study-level points and caveats: Relative to memory CD8+ cells, whose diversity was much lower, both naive subsets had comparably high diversity. Surface CD5 matched across naive subsets, and TRB CDR3 properties served to infer TCR strength. Memory, not naive, CXCR3-negative and CXCR3-positive cells differed in TRBV-TRBJ usage.

About this clonotype: Its specificity is not known.

CDR1 is SGHDN, CDR2 FVKESK, per germline. The CDR3 runs 17 residues. Through 5' RACE with UMI labels, the TRB cDNA libraries were prepared. Following a re-call of the 5' RACE reads, TCRdb has one entry per CDR3 protein and lacks DNA. This repertoire includes 45,000 or so distinct CDR3 sequences. Each CD8+ T cell subset was sorted in triplicate, around 300,000 cells each. The material sequenced was naive CXCR3- CD8+ T cells from blood. The subset here: CD45RO-CCR7+CD27+CD95- naive CD8+ T cells lacking CXCR3 (TNR3-). This receptor was obtained from a human donor in good health. Some clones in this sample may be carry-over from other donors' samples. This sequence joins TRBV14 and TRBJ2-2; without DNA, the TCRdb call of TRBD2 cannot be checked. This CDR3 reads CASSRDWGSATTGELFF.